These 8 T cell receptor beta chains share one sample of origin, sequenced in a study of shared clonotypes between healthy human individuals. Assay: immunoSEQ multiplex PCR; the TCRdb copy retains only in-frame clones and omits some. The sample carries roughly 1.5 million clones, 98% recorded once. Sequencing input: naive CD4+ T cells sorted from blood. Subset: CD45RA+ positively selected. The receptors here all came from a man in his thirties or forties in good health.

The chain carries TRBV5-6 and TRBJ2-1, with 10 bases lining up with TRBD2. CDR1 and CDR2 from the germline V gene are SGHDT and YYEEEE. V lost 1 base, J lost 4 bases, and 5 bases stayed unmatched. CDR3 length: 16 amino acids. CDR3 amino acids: CASSLNSGRSYNEQFF. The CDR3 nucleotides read TGTGCCAGCAGCTTGAATAGCGGGAGGTCATACAATGAGCAGTTCTTC.

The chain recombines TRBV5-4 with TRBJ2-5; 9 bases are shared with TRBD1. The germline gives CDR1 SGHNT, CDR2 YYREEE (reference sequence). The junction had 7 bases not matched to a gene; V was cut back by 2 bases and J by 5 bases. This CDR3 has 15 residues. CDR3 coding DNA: TGTGCCAGCAGCTTTCCAGGACAGGGGATGGAGACCCAGTACTTC. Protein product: CASSFPGQGMETQYF.

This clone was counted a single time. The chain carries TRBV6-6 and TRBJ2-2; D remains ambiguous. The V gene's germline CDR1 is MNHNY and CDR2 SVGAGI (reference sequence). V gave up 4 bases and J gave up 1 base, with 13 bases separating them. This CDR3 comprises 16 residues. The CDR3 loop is CASSFGPHENTGELFF. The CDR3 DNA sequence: TGTGCCAGCAGTTTTGGTCCTCACGAGAACACCGGGGAGCTGTTTTTT.

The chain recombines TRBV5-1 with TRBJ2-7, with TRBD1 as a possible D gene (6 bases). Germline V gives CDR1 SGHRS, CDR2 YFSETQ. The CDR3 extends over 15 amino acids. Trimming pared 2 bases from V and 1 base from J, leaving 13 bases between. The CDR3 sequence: CASSLLRDTSYEQYF. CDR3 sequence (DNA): TGCGCCAGCAGCTTACTCCGGGACACTTCCTACGAGCAGTACTTC.

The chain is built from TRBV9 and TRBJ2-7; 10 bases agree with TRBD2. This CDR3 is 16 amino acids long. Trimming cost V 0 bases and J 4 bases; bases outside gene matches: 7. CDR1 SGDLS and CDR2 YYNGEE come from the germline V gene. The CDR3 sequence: CASSVEGSSGSYEQYF. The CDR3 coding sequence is TGTGCCAGCAGCGTAGAAGGATCTAGCGGGAGTTACGAGCAGTACTTC.

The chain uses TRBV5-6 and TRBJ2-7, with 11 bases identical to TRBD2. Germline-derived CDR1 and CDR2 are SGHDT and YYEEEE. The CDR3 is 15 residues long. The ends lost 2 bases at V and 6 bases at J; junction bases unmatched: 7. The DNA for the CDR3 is TGTGCCAGCAGCTTTCGGCTAGCGGGAGGATCCGAGCAGTACTTC. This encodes CASSFRLAGGSEQYF. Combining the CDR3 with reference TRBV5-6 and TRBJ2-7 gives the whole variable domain DAGVTQSPTHLIKTRGQQVTLRCSPKSGHDTVSWYQQALGQGPQFIFQYYEEEERQRGNFPDRFSGHQFPNYSSELNVNALLLGDSALYLCASSFRLAGGSEQYFGPGTRLTVT.

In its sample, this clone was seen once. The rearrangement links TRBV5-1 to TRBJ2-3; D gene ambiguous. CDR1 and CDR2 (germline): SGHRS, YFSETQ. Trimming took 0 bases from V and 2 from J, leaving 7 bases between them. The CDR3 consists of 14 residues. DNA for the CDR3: TGCGCCAGCAGCTTGGTTCCGGACACAGATACGCAGTATTTT. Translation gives CASSLVPDTDTQYF.

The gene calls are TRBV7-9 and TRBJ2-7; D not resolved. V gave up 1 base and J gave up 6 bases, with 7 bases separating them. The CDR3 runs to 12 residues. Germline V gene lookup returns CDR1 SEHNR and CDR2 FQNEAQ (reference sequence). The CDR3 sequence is CASSLEIGEQYF. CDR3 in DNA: TGTGCCAGCAGCTTAGAAATAGGCGAGCAGTACTTC.